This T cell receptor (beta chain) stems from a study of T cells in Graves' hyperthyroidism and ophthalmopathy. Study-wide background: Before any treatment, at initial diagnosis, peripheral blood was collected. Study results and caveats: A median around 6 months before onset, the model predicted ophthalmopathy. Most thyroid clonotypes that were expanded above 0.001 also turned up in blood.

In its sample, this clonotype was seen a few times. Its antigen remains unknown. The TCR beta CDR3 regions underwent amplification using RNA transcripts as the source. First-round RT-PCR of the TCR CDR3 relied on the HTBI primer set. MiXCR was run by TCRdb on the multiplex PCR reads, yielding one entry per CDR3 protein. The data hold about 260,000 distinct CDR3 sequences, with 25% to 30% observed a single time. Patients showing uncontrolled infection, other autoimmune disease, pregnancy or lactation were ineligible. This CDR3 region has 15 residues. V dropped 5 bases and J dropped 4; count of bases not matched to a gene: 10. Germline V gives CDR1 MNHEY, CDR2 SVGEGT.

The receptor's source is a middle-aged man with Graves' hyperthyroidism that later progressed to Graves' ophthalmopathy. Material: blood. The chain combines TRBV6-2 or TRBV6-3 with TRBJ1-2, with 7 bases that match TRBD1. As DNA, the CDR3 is TGTGCCAGCAGTCAACTTTATCGGGACAGCTATGGCTACACCTTC. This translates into CASSQLYRDSYGYTF.